Shown below are 6 T cell receptor beta chains from a single sample sequenced in a study of human CD8 memory T cell subsets. By UMI-labeled 5' RACE, the TCR beta libraries were made. TCRdb reprocessed the 5' RACE reads; each CDR3 protein has one entry and no DNA is given. Its clone listing holds 9,000 to 13,000 distinct CDR3 sequences. The specimen sequenced was CD8+ T cells from PBMCs. These receptor sequences come from a human donor in good health.

Its frequency marks this clonotype as medium-sized (0.01 to 0.1%). This rearrangement joins TRBV12-3 or TRBV12-4 to TRBJ1-6; TCRdb outputs TRBD1, but without DNA this stays unchecked. There are 14 residues in the CDR3. The CDR3 is CASSLGAGLTPLHF.

Judged by frequency, this clonotype is medium-sized. This chain uses TRBV11-2 with TRBJ2-5. This CDR3 comprises 15 residues. Germline V gene lookup returns CDR1 SGHAT and CDR2 FQNNGV. The CDR3 here is CASSLGEWGQETQYF.

V gene TRBV28 combines with J gene TRBJ2-1; TCRdb gives TRBD1 as the D gene, but with no DNA this cannot be confirmed. The CDR3 sequence is 14 residues long. Germline-derived CDR1 and CDR2 are MDHEN and SYDVKM. CDR3 in amino acids: CASSLQGASYEQFF.

Here the CDR3 reads CASSFTGGGGELFF. V and J are TRBV12-3 or TRBV12-4 and TRBJ2-2; TCRdb lists TRBD1, though no DNA is available to test this call. The CDR3 consists of 14 residues.

The chain links TRBV24-1 to TRBJ2-3; TCRdb names TRBD2, which stays unverified in the absence of DNA. This CDR3 spans 17 amino acids. In germline, CDR1 is KGHDR, CDR2 SFDVKD. The CDR3 here is CATSDLTSGRGTDTQYF.

This clonotype is labeled medium-sized (0.01 to 0.1%) based on frequency. V is TRBV20-1 and J is TRBJ2-1; TCRdb picks TRBD2, but there is no DNA to check that call. The CDR3 is made up of 14 amino acids. The V gene's germline CDR1 is DFQATT and CDR2 SNEGSKA (reference sequence). The CDR3 loop reads CSGGTSGRADEQFF.